This is a list of T cell receptor beta chains from one sample in a study of cytomegalovirus exposure and HLA in healthy donors. TCRdb's copy holds only in-frame clones and misses some; the assay was immunoSEQ multiplex PCR. The repertoire table contains about 54,000 clones. Sequenced input: PBMCs. All receptors derive from a woman aged 40 to 50 in good health and CMV-seronegative. Both conserved end residues are part of each CDR3. D genes are given only for firm matches. Some rows have no size entry. The others give once, few or many, or a class for an expanded clone.

TRBD2 | TRBJ2-7 | 20 | TRBV30 | . | CAWSGSGFSSGGANSDEQYF | TGTGCCTGGAGTGGCTCTGGATTCAGTAGCGGGGGGGCCAATTCCGACGAGCAGTACTTC
TRBD1 | TRBJ1-5 | 14 | TRBV2 | . | CASGDRGNNQPQHF | TGTGCCAGCGGGGACAGGGGCAACAATCAGCCCCAGCATTTT
. | TRBJ2-5 | 14 | TRBV2 | . | CASLGTTGRQTQYF | TGTGCCAGCTTAGGTACGACAGGGAGGCAGACCCAGTACTTC
TRBD1 | TRBJ2-1 | 15 | TRBV7-2 | . | CASSFDRGHNNEQFF | TGTGCCAGCAGCTTTGACAGGGGGCATAACAATGAGCAGTTCTTC
. | TRBJ1-5 | 15 | TRBV2 | . | CASTERSGSNQPQHF | TGTGCCAGCACCGAGAGGTCGGGGAGCAATCAGCCCCAGCATTTT
. | TRBJ2-7 | 12 | TRBV6-5 | . | CASRPDRSGRPF | TGTGCCAGCAGGCCTGACAGGTCGGGTCGTCCTTTC
. | TRBJ2-6 | 16 | TRBV15 | . | CATSRDRGTGANVLTF | TGTGCCACCAGCAGAGATAGGGGTACTGGGGCCAACGTCCTGACTTTC
. | TRBJ1-1 | 13 | TRBV7-3 | . | CASSRGTNTEAFF | TGTGCCAGCAGCAGGGGGACGAACACTGAAGCTTTCTTT
TRBD2 | TRBJ2-2 | 16 | TRBV19 | . | CASRRRAGGHTGELFF | TGTGCCAGTAGGCGTCGGGCGGGGGGGCACACCGGGGAGCTGTTTTTT
. | TRBJ1-1 | 13 | TRBV7-3 | . | CASSLNRNTEAFF | TGTGCCAGCAGCTTAAACAGAAACACTGAAGCTTTCTTT
. | TRBJ2-3 | 13 | TRBV4-2 | . | CASSPTGTDTQYF | TGTGCCAGCAGCCCGACAGGCACAGATACGCAGTATTTT
TRBD1 | TRBJ2-5 | 14 | TRBV7-9 | . | CASTSGDSQETQYF | TGTGCCAGCACCTCTGGGGACAGCCAAGAGACCCAGTACTTC
TRBD1 | TRBJ2-7 | 19 | TRBV18 | . | CASSPGRDRVFIGDSEQYF | TGTGCCAGCTCTCCTGGCCGGGACAGGGTATTCATCGGCGACTCCGAGCAGTACTTC
. | TRBJ1-1 | 12 | TRBV5-6 | . | CASSLGEGEAFF | TGTGCCAGCAGCTTGGGTGAGGGTGAAGCTTTCTTT
TRBD1 | TRBJ1-1 | 14 | TRBV29-1 | . | CSVEPRTGGTEAFF | TGCAGCGTTGAACCCCGGACAGGGGGCACTGAAGCTTTCTTT
. | TRBJ1-2 | 16 | TRBV27 | . | CASSVGRGGSNYGYTF | TGTGCCAGCAGTGTAGGACGGGGAGGGAGTAACTATGGCTACACCTTC
. | TRBJ1-1 | 13 | TRBV11-2 | . | CASSLAGPGRPFF | TGTGCCAGCAGCTTAGCGGGACCAGGGAGGCCTTTCTTT
. | TRBJ2-1 | 14 | TRBV19 | . | CASSISTGYNEQFF | TGTGCCAGTAGTATAAGTACGGGCTACAATGAGCAGTTCTTC
TRBD2 | TRBJ2-1 | 18 | TRBV4-1 | . | CASSQELAGVFGSNEQFF | TGCGCCAGCAGCCAAGAACTAGCGGGAGTGTTCGGATCCAATGAGCAGTTCTTC
TRBD1 | TRBJ1-2 | 15 | TRBV27 | . | CASSSWDRGAHGYTF | TGTGCCAGCAGTTCCTGGGACAGGGGGGCTCATGGCTACACCTTC
TRBD1 | TRBJ2-6 | 18 | TRBV19 | . | CASSQTGTGTLGANVLTF | TGTGCCAGTAGTCAAACCGGGACAGGGACCCTCGGGGCCAACGTCCTGACTTTC
TRBD1 | TRBJ1-1 | 16 | TRBV13 | . | CASSWGDDRAFYEAFF | TGTGCCAGCAGCTGGGGTGATGACAGGGCCTTTTATGAAGCTTTCTTT
. | TRBJ1-5 | 19 | TRBV19 | . | CASSIDMGWTGVINQPQHF | TGTGCCAGTAGTATAGATATGGGGTGGACGGGGGTGATAAATCAGCCCCAGCATTTT
TRBD1 | TRBJ2-7 | 15 | TRBV13 | . | CASSPPDRGVYEQYF | TGTGCCAGCAGCCCCCCGGACAGGGGAGTATACGAGCAGTACTTC
TRBD1 | TRBJ2-7 | 15 | TRBV19 | medium-sized | CASSIVGGTGGEQYF | TGTGCCAGTAGTATCGTAGGCGGGACAGGGGGCGAGCAGTACTTC
. | TRBJ2-7 | 15 | TRBV5-8 | . | CASSLEDRLAYEQYF | TGTGCCAGCAGCTTGGAAGACAGACTAGCCTACGAGCAGTACTTC
. | TRBJ1-1 | 12 | TRBV28 | . | CASKADGAEAFF | TGTGCCAGTAAGGCGGATGGTGCTGAAGCTTTCTTT
. | TRBJ1-6 | 18 | TRBV5-1 | . | CASSWGTDRQVYNSPLHF | TGCGCCAGCAGCTGGGGAACCGACAGGCAGGTTTATAATTCACCCCTCCACTTT
TRBD2 | TRBJ2-1 | 15 | TRBV9 | . | CASSLTSGTYNEQFF | TGTGCCAGCAGCTTAACTAGCGGAACCTACAATGAGCAGTTCTTC
. | TRBJ2-7 | 13 | TRBV30 | . | CAWNRGETYEQYF | TGTGCCTGGAACCGCGGGGAGACCTACGAGCAGTACTTC
. | TRBJ1-6 | 20 | TRBV5-1 | . | CASSLSPRTRFTPGNSPLHF | TGCGCCAGCAGCTTGTCTCCCCGAACCCGGTTCACCCCAGGGAATTCACCCCTCCACTTT
TRBD2 | TRBJ2-1 | 14 | TRBV6-4 | . | CASSPSGIYNEQFF | TGTGCCAGCAGTCCTAGCGGGATCTACAATGAGCAGTTCTTC
. | TRBJ1-1 | 13 | TRBV2 | . | CAGNRDQDTEAFF | TGTGCCGGGAACAGGGACCAGGACACTGAAGCTTTCTTT
. | TRBJ2-1 | 15 | TRBV6-6 | . | CASTLTMLASNEQFF | TGTGCCAGCACCCTCACCATGCTAGCGAGCAATGAGCAGTTCTTC
TRBD1 | TRBJ2-7 | 15 | TRBV28 | . | CASSPPSTGAHEQYF | TGTGCCAGCAGTCCACCGTCGACAGGGGCTCACGAGCAGTACTTC
TRBD1 | TRBJ2-7 | 13 | TRBV6-5 | . | CASGRTGGYEQYF | TGTGCCAGCGGGAGAACAGGGGGCTACGAGCAGTACTTC
TRBD2 | TRBJ2-1 | 16 | TRBV18 | . | CASSPLILAGDNEQFF | TGTGCCAGCTCACCGCTGATACTAGCGGGAGACAATGAGCAGTTCTTC
TRBD1 | TRBJ1-2 | 13 | TRBV29-1 | . | CSVGGQGASGYTF | TGCAGCGTGGGGGGACAGGGGGCTTCTGGCTACACCTTC
. | TRBJ1-2 | 13 | TRBV30 | . | CAWTPGIGHGYTF | TGTGCCTGGACTCCCGGGATTGGACATGGCTACACCTTC
. | TRBJ2-7 | 16 | TRBV2 | . | CASSADWMSGVYEQYF | TGTGCCAGCAGTGCGGACTGGATGTCGGGGGTCTACGAGCAGTACTTC
TRBD1 | TRBJ2-2 | 14 | TRBV28 | . | CASSLQGASGELFF | TGTGCCAGCAGTTTGCAGGGGGCGAGCGGGGAGCTGTTTTTT
TRBD2 | TRBJ2-3 | 16 | TRBV5-1 | . | CASSSRLAGGTDTQYF | TGCGCCAGCAGCTCAAGACTAGCGGGAGGCACAGATACGCAGTATTTT